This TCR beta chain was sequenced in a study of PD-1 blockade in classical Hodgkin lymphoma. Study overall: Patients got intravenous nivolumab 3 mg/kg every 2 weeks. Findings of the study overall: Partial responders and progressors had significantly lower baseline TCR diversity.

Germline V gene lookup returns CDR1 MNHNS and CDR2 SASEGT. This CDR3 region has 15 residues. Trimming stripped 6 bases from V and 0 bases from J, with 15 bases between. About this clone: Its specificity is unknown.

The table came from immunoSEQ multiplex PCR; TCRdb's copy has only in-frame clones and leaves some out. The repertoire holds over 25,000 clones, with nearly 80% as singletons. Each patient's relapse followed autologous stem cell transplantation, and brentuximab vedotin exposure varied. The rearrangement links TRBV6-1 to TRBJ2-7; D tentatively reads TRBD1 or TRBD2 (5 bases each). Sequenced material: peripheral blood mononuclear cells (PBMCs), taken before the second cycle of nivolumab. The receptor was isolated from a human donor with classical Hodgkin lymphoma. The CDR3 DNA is TGTGCCAGCAGGCGAGGCTGGGGGAGCTCCTACGAGCAGTACTTC. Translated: CASRRGWGSSYEQYF.